This TCR beta chain was sequenced in a study of response to subunit inactivated influenza vaccine. Per germline, CDR1 SQVTM and CDR2 ANQGSEA. With 6 bases clipped from V and 6 bases from J, the junction kept 3 bases outside the gene matches. CDR3 length: 13 residues. TCRdb re-derived calls from the RT-PCR reads in MiXCR, one entry per CDR3 protein. The sample has 500,000 to 750,000 distinct CDR3 sequences, 13% to 15% seen once; the top ten hold over 8.5%. The genes are TRBV29-1 and TRBJ2-2; 11 nucleotides align to TRBD1. This clonotype was sampled from a man aged 50-60 years who received an inactivated influenza vaccine. Material: PBMCs from blood, obtained 12 days after vaccination. CDR3 sequence reads: CSVGQGVAGELFF. CDR3 DNA: TGCAGCGTGGGACAGGGGGTGGCCGGGGAGCTGTTTTTT.